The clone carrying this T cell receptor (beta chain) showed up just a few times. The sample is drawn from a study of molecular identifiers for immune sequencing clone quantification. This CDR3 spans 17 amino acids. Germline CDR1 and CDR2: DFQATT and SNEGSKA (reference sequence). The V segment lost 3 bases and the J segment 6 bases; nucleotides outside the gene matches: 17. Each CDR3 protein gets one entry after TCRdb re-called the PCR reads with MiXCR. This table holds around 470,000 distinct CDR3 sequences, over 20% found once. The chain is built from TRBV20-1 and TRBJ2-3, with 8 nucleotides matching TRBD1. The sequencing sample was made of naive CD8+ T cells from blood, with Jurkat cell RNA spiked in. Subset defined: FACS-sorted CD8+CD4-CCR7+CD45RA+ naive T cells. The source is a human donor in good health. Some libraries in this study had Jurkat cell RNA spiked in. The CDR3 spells CSARDRVRVVAIDTQYF. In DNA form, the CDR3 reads TGCAGTGCTAGGGACAGGGTGAGGGTGGTAGCTATTGATACGCAGTATTTT.